These T cell receptor beta chains were read from a single sample in a study of blood T cell repertoires in COVID-19. Clones were read by immunoSEQ multiplex PCR, and TCRdb kept only the in-frame ones, dropping some. The sample lists approximately 80,000 clones, roughly 79% occurring once. Material: peripheral blood. Receptors were obtained from a human donor in a cohort sampled during active COVID-19. CDR3s include the opening cysteine and the closing phenylalanine or tryptophan. A D gene is named only where the DNA matches it firmly. Not all rows give a size; the values are once, few, many and, for expanded clones, a class.

V	J	D	size	DNA	CDR3
TRBV9	TRBJ2-1	.	.	TGTGCCAGCAGCCCCGCGGCGGAGGCCTACAATGAGCAGTTCTTC	CASSPAAEAYNEQFF
TRBV7-8	TRBJ2-7	.	once	TGTGCCAGCAGCCCCCCCGCGGTGGCAGGGCCCGAGCAGTACTTC	CASSPPAVAGPEQYF
TRBV19	TRBJ2-1	TRBD1	.	TGTGCCAGTAGTATCCCCCGGGACAGGGGCAATGAGCAGTTCTTC	CASSIPRDRGNEQFF
TRBV4-1	TRBJ1-2	.	.	TGCGCCAGCATAGGCAAACAGGGAGATGGCTACACCTTC	CASIGKQGDGYTF
TRBV10-3	TRBJ2-3	TRBD2	.	TGTGCCTTGAGGCCCTTTCGGGAGGCCTCCACAGATACGCAGTATTTT	CALRPFREASTDTQYF
TRBV4-1	TRBJ2-1	TRBD2	.	TGCGCCAGCAGCCAAGATTTTGCTAGCGGGGGGGCTCGTGAGCAGTTCTTC	CASSQDFASGGAREQFF
TRBV7-6	TRBJ2-7	.	many	TGTGCCAGCAGCTCACAGGAGTACGAGCAGTACTTC	CASSSQEYEQYF
TRBV6-1	TRBJ1-1	TRBD1	.	TGTGCCAGCAGTGAAGATAACCCGGGAGGGGGCGGTGAAGCTTTCTTT	CASSEDNPGGGGEAFF
TRBV7-9	TRBJ2-1	.	.	TGTGCCAGCAGCTTAGTAGGCGGGAATGAGCAGTTCTTC	CASSLVGGNEQFF
TRBV24-1	TRBJ2-1	TRBD2	.	TGTGCCACCAGTGAGCGAAGCGGGAGGGCCGGTAATGAGCAGTTCTTC	CATSERSGRAGNEQFF
TRBV19	TRBJ1-5	.	.	TGTGCCAGTACCCGGGGTAATCAGCCCCAGCATTTT	CASTRGNQPQHF
TRBV11-2	TRBJ2-3	TRBD2	.	TGTGCCAGCAGCTTAACTAGCGGGGAATCAGATACGCAGTATTTT	CASSLTSGESDTQYF
TRBV5-1	TRBJ2-1	TRBD2	.	TGCGCCAGCAGCTTGAATCCTAGCGGGATTACCCCCTACAATGAGCAGTTCTTC	CASSLNPSGITPYNEQFF
TRBV28	TRBJ1-1	TRBD1	.	TGTGCCACCTACGGACAGGGTGAAGCTTTCTTT	CATYGQGEAFF
TRBV3-1/TRBV3-2	TRBJ2-1	.	.	TGTGCCAGCAGCCAAGAACGCGGGCTTGACTCCTACAATGAGCAGTTCTTC	CASSQERGLDSYNEQFF
TRBV6-5	TRBJ1-4	.	.	TGTGCCAGCAGGGGGGGATCCGCGGCTAATGAAAAACTGTTTTTT	CASRGGSAANEKLFF
TRBV9	TRBJ1-1	.	.	TGTGCCAGCAGCGTGTCCCCCGACAGATCTATGAACACTGAAGCTTTCTTT	CASSVSPDRSMNTEAFF
TRBV6-1	TRBJ2-3	TRBD2	few	TGTGCCAGCAGTGATGAGCGGGGGGGCACAGATACGCAGTATTTT	CASSDERGGTDTQYF
TRBV6-5	TRBJ2-1	.	.	TGTGCCAGCAGTACCCGGGGGAGCAATGAGCAGTTCTTC	CASSTRGSNEQFF
TRBV5-6	TRBJ1-6	.	once	TGTGCCAGCAGCTGGGGCGGGGAAGTTGCCTATAATTCACCCCTCCACTTT	CASSWGGEVAYNSPLHF
TRBV4-1	TRBJ1-4	TRBD1	.	TGCGCCAGCAGCCGCCCCGATAGACAGGGGTATGAAAAACTGTTTTTT	CASSRPDRQGYEKLFF
TRBV6-5	TRBJ1-1	.	.	TGTGCCAGCAGTTTCGGTGGAGGAACTGAAGCTTTCTTT	CASSFGGGTEAFF
TRBV7-9	TRBJ2-7	TRBD2	.	TGTGCCAGCAGCCCGCCTAGAGCGGGGGGGCCCTACGAGCAGTACTTC	CASSPPRAGGPYEQYF
TRBV4-1	TRBJ2-1	TRBD1	.	TGCGCCAGCAGCCCCGGACAGGGATTAATTAATGAGCAGTTCTTC	CASSPGQGLINEQFF
TRBV7-9	TRBJ1-2	TRBD1	.	TGTGCCAGCAGTCAAACAGGGGATTCGGGCTACACCTTC	CASSQTGDSGYTF
TRBV7-9	TRBJ1-1	TRBD1	.	TGTGCCAGCAGCGTCGGACAGGTTTTTGGCACTGAAGCTTTCTTT	CASSVGQVFGTEAFF
TRBV6-6	TRBJ2-1	TRBD2	.	TGTGCCAGCAGTGGTACCGGGACTAGCGGGACCCATGAGCAGTTCTTC	CASSGTGTSGTHEQFF
TRBV20-1	TRBJ1-5	TRBD1	once	TGCAGTGCTAGTCGCTACAGGGGAAACAATCAGCCCCAGCATTTT	CSASRYRGNNQPQHF
TRBV4-3	TRBJ1-5	.	.	TGCGCCAGCAGCCAAGATTTCACAGGGAGTCGGCCCCAGCATTTT	CASSQDFTGSRPQHF
TRBV25-1	TRBJ1-6	.	once	TGTGCCAGCAGTGAATACGGGCTCGGGGATAATTCACCCCTCCACTTT	CASSEYGLGDNSPLHF
TRBV16	TRBJ1-5	.	.	TGTGCCAGCAGCAGAGCGGGGGGGAATCAGCCCCAGCATTTT	CASSRAGGNQPQHF
TRBV5-8	TRBJ1-1	.	.	TGTGCCAGCAGCTTTAATATGGGTGCGGGGAGGCGTTCCGGAGCTTTCTTT	CASSFNMGAGRRSGAFF
TRBV4-3	TRBJ2-3	TRBD2	.	TGCGCCAGCAGCCAAGATGGGCGGGAGGGCACAGATACGCAGTATTTT	CASSQDGREGTDTQYF
TRBV21-1	TRBJ1-1	.	.	TGTGCCAGCAGCGCCTGGGACGGCGGGGTGAACACTGAAGCTTTCTTT	CASSAWDGGVNTEAFF
TRBV27	TRBJ1-1	TRBD1	.	TGTGCCAGCAGTCCCTCCACCTCCTGGGACAGAGGTGAAGCTTTCTTT	CASSPSTSWDRGEAFF
TRBV19	TRBJ2-1	.	.	TGTGCCAGTAGTCCCGACAACTACAATGAGCAGTTCTTC	CASSPDNYNEQFF
TRBV11-2	TRBJ2-7	TRBD2	few	TGTGCCAGCAGCTTATATTCTAGCGGTACCTACGAGCAGTACTTC	CASSLYSSGTYEQYF
TRBV10-3	TRBJ2-2	TRBD1	.	TGTGCGAGCCGGGACAGCGGGGAGCTGTTTTTT	CASRDSGELFF
TRBV5-6	TRBJ1-1	.	.	TGTGCCAGCAGCTCCTGGGCCGGTGAAGCTTTCTTT	CASSSWAGEAFF
TRBV7-2	TRBJ1-2	.	few	TGTGCCAGCAGCCAGACGACAGTCAACTATGGCTACACCTTC	CASSQTTVNYGYTF